One and the same sample provided the 5 T cell receptor beta chains below, sequenced in a study of identical twins. A single record per CDR3 protein comes from TCRdb applying MiXCR to the 5' RACE reads. The sample lists 550,000 to 700,000 distinct CDR3 sequences, 21% seen once, with about 4.3% in the top ten. The sample was also linked to a second study, of T cells expressing NK-cell markers.

Material for sequencing was PBMCs. These receptors were taken from a woman in her late teens or twenties in good health.

The chain carries TRBV7-2 and TRBJ1-2; D is uncertain. Per the germline V gene, CDR1 is SGHTA and CDR2 is FQGNSA. The CDR3 consists of 12 residues. V lost 5 bases and J 7 bases, leaving 11 bases between the germline ends. The CDR3 is CASSPSPVGYTF. DNA for the CDR3: TGTGCCAGCAGCCCCAGTCCGGTTGGCTACACCTTC.

V gene TRBV10-3 combines with J gene TRBJ2-1, with TRBD2 matching 11 bases. The V segment lost 6 bases and the J segment 3 bases; nucleotides outside the gene matches: 7. The CDR3 has 16 residues. Germline CDR1 ENHRY, CDR2 SYGVKD. This CDR3 reads CAIRGVAGGSYNEQFF. DNA of the CDR3: TGTGCCATCAGGGGGGTAGCGGGAGGGAGCTACAATGAGCAGTTCTTC.

This chain joins TRBV3-1 and TRBJ1-2; D unresolved. CDR3 length: 11 residues. V gave up 4 bases and J gave up 7 bases, with 7 bases separating them. Germline CDR1 is LGHDT and CDR2 is YNNKEL (reference sequence). CDR3 DNA sequence: TGTGCCAGCAGCCTGGACGCTGGCTACACCTTC. This encodes CASSLDAGYTF.

The chain has TRBV20-1 and TRBJ1-2, with TRBD1 matching over 7 bases. Germline-derived CDR1 and CDR2 are DFQATT and SNEGSKA (reference sequence). V dropped 4 bases and J dropped 4; count of bases not matched to a gene: 12. The CDR3 totals 15 residues. CDR3 residues: CSATGSGGLSYGYTF. The DNA for the CDR3 is TGCAGTGCTACGGGATCAGGGGGATTGTCCTATGGCTACACCTTC.

This clonotype was seen repeatedly, ten times or more. V is TRBV7-9 and J is TRBJ2-7, with a tentative D call TRBD2 (5 bases). The CDR3 has 16 residues. CDR1 and CDR2 (germline): SEHNR, FQNEAQ (reference sequence). Trimming cost V 5 bases and J 2 bases, with 19 bases left between them. The CDR3 region has the DNA TGTGCCAGCAGCAGTAGGACTGGGATGGGGACCTACGAGCAGTACTTC. This codes for CASSSRTGMGTYEQYF.